A few counts support the clone carrying this TCR beta chain. Its cognate antigen is unknown. The data derive from a study of cytomegalovirus exposure and HLA in healthy donors. Study findings and constraints: Among CMV-associated TCR beta chains, most appeared HLA-restricted in a later analysis. Despite most TCR sequences being rare, some public TCRs occurred in many donors. The study labeled under 200 TCR beta chains cytomegalovirus-associated. It was reported in a later analysis that an Asian-associated ancestry cluster showed fewer N-insertions than the roughly 670-donor mean.

This CDR3 has 17 residues. With 4 bases clipped from V and 4 bases from J, the junction kept 11 bases outside the gene matches. Looked up from germline, CDR1 is SEHNR and CDR2 is FQNEAQ (reference sequence). Use of 60 Vbeta and 13 Jbeta primers characterized the PCR. Repertoires were generated with immunoSEQ multiplex PCR, while TCRdb's copy carries only in-frame clones and drops some. The table includes about 130,000 clones, roughly 70% detected once. The sample comprised PBMCs. The J gene is TRBJ1-3, the V gene TRBV7-9; 9 nucleotides agree with TRBD1. The TCR was taken from a man younger than 40 in good health and CMV-seronegative. The CDR3 DNA reads TGTGCCAGCAGCTCGAAACCGGGACAGGGCTTCGGAAACACCATATATTTT. It translates to CASSSKPGQGFGNTIYF.